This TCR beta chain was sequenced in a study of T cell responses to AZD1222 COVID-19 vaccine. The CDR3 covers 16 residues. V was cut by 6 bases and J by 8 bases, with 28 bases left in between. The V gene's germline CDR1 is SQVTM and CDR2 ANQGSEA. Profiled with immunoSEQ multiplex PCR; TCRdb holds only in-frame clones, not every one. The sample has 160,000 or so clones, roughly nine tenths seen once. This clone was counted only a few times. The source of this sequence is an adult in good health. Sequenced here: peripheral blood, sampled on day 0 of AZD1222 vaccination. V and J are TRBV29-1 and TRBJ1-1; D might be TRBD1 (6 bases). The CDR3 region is CSVPSGAFLGVGEAFF. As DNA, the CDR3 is TGCAGCGTACCCTCGGGGGCATTCTTGGGGGTGGGAGAAGCTTTCTTT. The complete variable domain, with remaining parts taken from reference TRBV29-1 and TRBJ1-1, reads SAVISQKPSRDICQRGTSLTIQCQVDSQVTMMFWYRQQPGQSLTLIATANQGSEATYESGFVIDKFPISRPNLTFSTLTVSNMSPEDSSIYLCSVPSGAFLGVGEAFFGQGTRLTVV.